This is a list of T cell receptor beta chains from one sample in a study of blood T cell repertoires in COVID-19. Assay used: immunoSEQ multiplex PCR; TCRdb lists only in-frame clones, some missing. The sample includes around 300,000 clones, approximately 83% of them seen just once. The material sequenced was peripheral blood. The receptors originated from a woman between 70 and 85 years old with acute or convalescent COVID-19. The CDR3 runs from the conserved cysteine through the conserved F or W. A D gene is named only where the DNA matches it firmly. Some rows have no size entry. The others give once, few or many, or a class for an expanded clone.

cdr3_nt	cdr3_aa	j_call	clone_size	v_call	d_call
TGTGCCAGCAGCCATCGGACACCGAACACTGAAGCTTTCTTT	CASSHRTPNTEAFF	TRBJ1-1	NA	TRBV3-1/TRBV3-2	NA
TGTGCCAGCAGCTTAGAAAGAGGCGTCGCAAAAGCTTTCTTT	CASSLERGVAKAFF	TRBJ1-1	few	TRBV11-2	NA
TGTGCTAGTGGTCCCGGCTACAGGGAGAACACTGAAGCTTTCTTT	CASGPGYRENTEAFF	TRBJ1-1	NA	TRBV12-5	NA
TGTGCCAGCAGCGTTGGGGGGTACGCTGAAGCTTTCTTT	CASSVGGYAEAFF	TRBJ1-1	NA	TRBV9	NA
TGTGCCAGCTCACCACCGCACTTTAGGGACTCGGGGTATGGCTACACCTTC	CASSPPHFRDSGYGYTF	TRBJ1-2	NA	TRBV18	NA
TGTGCCAGCAGCCCAATTCCCAGGGATCGGGCTGAAAAACTGTTTTTT	CASSPIPRDRAEKLFF	TRBJ1-4	NA	TRBV7-9	NA
TGTGCCAGCAGCTCCCCGACAGGGGATGGCTACACCTTC	CASSSPTGDGYTF	TRBJ1-2	NA	TRBV28	TRBD1
TGTGCCAGCTCAAGCCCTAGTGAGGGCACTGAAGCTTTCTTT	CASSSPSEGTEAFF	TRBJ1-1	few	TRBV27	NA
TGTGCCAGCAGCCCGACGGACAGCCTCAGGGGCTACACCTTC	CASSPTDSLRGYTF	TRBJ1-2	once	TRBV5-6	NA
TGTGCCTGGAGTCGGGACATTGTCGAAAAACTGTTTTTT	CAWSRDIVEKLFF	TRBJ1-4	NA	TRBV30	NA
TGTGCCATCAAAGGGGATTCCCCTCAGGGGAACCTCTATGGCTACACCTTC	CAIKGDSPQGNLYGYTF	TRBJ1-2	few	TRBV10-3	NA
TGCGCCAGCAGCGCCTCCGGGACAGGGCGGGAGACCCAGTACTTC	CASSASGTGRETQYF	TRBJ2-5	NA	TRBV4-1	TRBD1
TGTGCCAGCAAAGACAGGGGGCGCGTGGCATACGGCTACACCTTC	CASKDRGRVAYGYTF	TRBJ1-2	NA	TRBV6-5	TRBD1
TGTGCCAGCAGCACCCCCGGGAGTGGCTACACCTTC	CASSTPGSGYTF	TRBJ1-2	NA	TRBV3-1/TRBV3-2	NA
TGTGCCAGCAAGTTCCAGGGGGCCCGCTATGGCTACACCTTC	CASKFQGARYGYTF	TRBJ1-2	NA	TRBV4-2	TRBD1
TGTGCCAGCAGCTTAGCCGGACGGGGGACTGAAGCTTTCTTT	CASSLAGRGTEAFF	TRBJ1-1	NA	TRBV7-2	NA
TGTGCCAGCAGCCTTCTGACAGGGGGGGATGGCTACACCTTC	CASSLLTGGDGYTF	TRBJ1-2	once	TRBV11-2	TRBD1
TGTGCCGTAGGACAGACCTACGAGCAGTACTTC	CAVGQTYEQYF	TRBJ2-7	NA	TRBV10-3	NA
TGTGCCAGTAGTATTGGAGGCTCACCCCTCCACTTT	CASSIGGSPLHF	TRBJ1-6	few	TRBV19	NA
TGCGCCAGCAGTGATCAGGGAACAGATACGCAGTATTTT	CASSDQGTDTQYF	TRBJ2-3	NA	TRBV10-2	NA
TGCAGCGTTGAAATTGGCAGATTCTATGGCTACACCTTC	CSVEIGRFYGYTF	TRBJ1-2	once	TRBV29-1	NA
TGTGCCAGCATTAGTCTGAAGGGGGCGGAAAAACTGTTTTTT	CASISLKGAEKLFF	TRBJ1-4	NA	TRBV2	TRBD1
TGTGCCAGCTCACCGGGGGGAATTCAACCCCTCCACTTT	CASSPGGIQPLHF	TRBJ1-6	few	TRBV18	NA
TGTGCCAGCAGGCGGACAGGGGCGATCGAGCAGTACTTC	CASRRTGAIEQYF	TRBJ2-7	once	TRBV27	TRBD1
TGCAGTTCCCCTTCTGGAAACACCATATATTTT	CSSPSGNTIYF	TRBJ1-3	NA	TRBV20-1	NA
TGTGCCAGCAGCCGGACAGGGAGTGAGACCCAGTACTTC	CASSRTGSETQYF	TRBJ2-5	NA	TRBV4-2	TRBD1
TGTGCCAGCAGTCCCCGTTCGGGTTCGGAGACCCAGTACTTC	CASSPRSGSETQYF	TRBJ2-5	NA	TRBV27	NA
TGTGCCAGTGGGGCTTTCGGGACAGGGGCCTACGAGCAGTACTTC	CASGAFGTGAYEQYF	TRBJ2-7	few	TRBV19	TRBD1
TGCAGTGCTAGTCCGGGGTGGAGGCAAGAGACCCAGTACTTC	CSASPGWRQETQYF	TRBJ2-5	NA	TRBV20-1	NA
TGTGCCAGTAGTAATCCCGGACAGGGGATGGCCTACACCTTC	CASSNPGQGMAYTF	TRBJ1-2	few	TRBV19	TRBD1
TGTGCCAGCAGCTCACAGGGGGCCAATACGCAGTATTTT	CASSSQGANTQYF	TRBJ2-3	NA	TRBV7-9	TRBD1
TGTGCCAGCAGGTACCTTAGCGGACGCTACAATGAGCAGTTCTTC	CASRYLSGRYNEQFF	TRBJ2-1	NA	TRBV5-4	NA
TGTGCCAGCAGCTTGTTACCGGGACAGGGGGATTCACCCCTCCACTTT	CASSLLPGQGDSPLHF	TRBJ1-6	NA	TRBV7-9	TRBD1
TGTGCCAGCAGCCAAACTCGGGACTACGGGGAGACCCAGTACTTC	CASSQTRDYGETQYF	TRBJ2-5	NA	TRBV7-3	TRBD2
TGTGCCAGCAGCTTGGGGAGAGGGTCCTACGAGCAGTACTTC	CASSLGRGSYEQYF	TRBJ2-7	NA	TRBV5-8	NA
TGTGCCATCAGTGAGGGGGCCGGGGCTTTCTTT	CAISEGAGAFF	TRBJ1-1	NA	TRBV10-3	NA
TGTGCCACCAGCAGAGACGGGACAGGGGACGGCTACACCTTC	CATSRDGTGDGYTF	TRBJ1-2	NA	TRBV15	TRBD1
TGTGCCAGTAGTATGGGTTTTTGGGCTAGCGGGGAGGACACCGGGGAGCTGTTTTTT	CASSMGFWASGEDTGELFF	TRBJ2-2	once	TRBV19	TRBD2
TGCGCCAGCAGCTTGTCTTGGGCTTACAATGAGCAGTTCTTC	CASSLSWAYNEQFF	TRBJ2-1	once	TRBV5-1	NA
TGTGCCAGCAGGAACAGGGGTGGCTACACCTTC	CASRNRGGYTF	TRBJ1-2	few	TRBV27	TRBD1
TGCGCCAGCAGCTTGGTGGCAGGGGAGAACACTGAAGCTTTCTTT	CASSLVAGENTEAFF	TRBJ1-1	NA	TRBV5-1	NA
TGTGCCAGCAGCCAAGACAGGGGTCGATCCTACGAGCAGTACTTC	CASSQDRGRSYEQYF	TRBJ2-7	NA	TRBV3-1/TRBV3-2	NA